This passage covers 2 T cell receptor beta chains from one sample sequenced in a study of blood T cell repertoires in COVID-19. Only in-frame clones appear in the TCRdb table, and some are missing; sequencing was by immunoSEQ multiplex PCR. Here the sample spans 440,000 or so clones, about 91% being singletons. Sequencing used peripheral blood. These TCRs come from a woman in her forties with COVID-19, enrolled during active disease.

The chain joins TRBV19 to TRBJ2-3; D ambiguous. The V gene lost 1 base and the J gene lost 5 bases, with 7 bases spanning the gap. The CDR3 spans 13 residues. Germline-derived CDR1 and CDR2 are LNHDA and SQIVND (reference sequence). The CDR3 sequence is CASSIVPGDTQYF. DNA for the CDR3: TGTGCCAGTAGTATAGTTCCGGGAGATACGCAGTATTTT.

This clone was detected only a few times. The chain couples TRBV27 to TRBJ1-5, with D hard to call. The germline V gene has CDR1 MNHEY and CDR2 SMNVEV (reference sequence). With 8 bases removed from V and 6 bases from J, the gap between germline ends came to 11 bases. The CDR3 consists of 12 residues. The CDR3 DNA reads TGTGCCAGCGCCTCTGGTAGTCAGCCCCAGCATTTT. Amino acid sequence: CASASGSQPQHF.